These T cell receptor beta chains were read from a single sample in a study of cytotoxic CD8 clonotypes in ibrutinib-treated CLL. Profiled with immunoSEQ multiplex PCR; TCRdb holds only in-frame clones, not every one. Among some 76,000 clones listed, 75% to 90% were seen once. Sequenced here: PBMCs, sampled after 24 months of ibrutinib treatment. These receptors were collected from a human donor with chronic lymphocytic leukemia. Each CDR3 is given with its conserved first and last residue. The D gene is left open where the match is weak. Rows may omit the clone size; those that give it use once, few, many or a size class.

clone size,V gene,CDR3 length,D gene,J gene,CDR3 protein,CDR3 DNA
-,TRBV5-1,15,TRBD2,TRBJ2-1,CASSSAGTSTNEQFF,TGCGCCAGCAGCTCAGCCGGGACTAGCACCAATGAGCAGTTCTTC
-,TRBV7-6,14,TRBD2,TRBJ2-7,CASSYGTSGREQYF,TGTGCCAGCAGCTACGGGACTAGCGGGCGGGAGCAGTACTTC
-,TRBV7-3,14,-,TRBJ2-3,CASSLMAGSGTQYF,TGTGCCAGCAGCTTAATGGCGGGCTCCGGGACGCAGTATTTT
-,TRBV2,13,-,TRBJ1-5,CASSGPGSQPQHF,TGTGCCAGCAGTGGGCCAGGCTCTCAGCCCCAGCATTTT
-,TRBV18,14,TRBD2,TRBJ2-7,CASSPDGGGYEQYF,TGTGCCAGCTCACCAGATGGGGGAGGGTACGAGCAGTACTTC
-,TRBV18,16,TRBD1,TRBJ1-1,CASSPLPTGVDTEAFF,TGTGCCAGCTCACCATTACCGACAGGGGTAGACACTGAAGCTTTCTTT
-,TRBV6-5,13,-,TRBJ1-5,CASTGGAGQPQHF,TGTGCCAGCACTGGCGGGGCAGGTCAGCCCCAGCATTTT
-,TRBV30,13,-,TRBJ1-2,CAWSVHHNYGYTF,TGTGCCTGGAGTGTGCATCATAACTATGGCTACACCTTC
-,TRBV18,12,-,TRBJ2-7,CASSLGNYEQYF,TGTGCCAGCTCACTCGGTAACTACGAGCAGTACTTC
-,TRBV27,12,-,TRBJ2-2,CASSLGPGELFF,TGTGCCAGCAGTTTAGGACCCGGGGAGCTGTTTTTT
-,TRBV2,15,-,TRBJ2-5,CASSDGGAGQETQYF,TGTGCCAGCAGTGACGGGGGAGCAGGACAAGAGACCCAGTACTTC
-,TRBV5-4,15,-,TRBJ2-2,CASSLYLRNTGELFF,TGTGCCAGCAGCTTGTATCTTAGGAACACCGGGGAGCTGTTTTTT
-,TRBV11-2,16,-,TRBJ2-7,CASSSYVPLGTYEQYF,TGTGCCAGCAGCTCCTACGTCCCCCTGGGGACCTACGAGCAGTACTTC
-,TRBV7-3,14,-,TRBJ2-5,CASSLGAIQETQYF,TGTGCCAGCAGCTTAGGAGCGATCCAAGAGACCCAGTACTTC
once,TRBV5-4,16,-,TRBJ2-6,CASSLVGGNGANVLTF,TGTGCCAGCAGTCTCGTTGGGGGGAACGGGGCCAACGTCCTGACTTTC
-,TRBV5-4,16,TRBD2,TRBJ2-1,CASSRGLAGKNNEQFF,TGTGCCAGCAGCAGAGGACTAGCGGGGAAGAACAATGAGCAGTTCTTC
few,TRBV29-1,13,-,TRBJ1-1,CSVFPGMNTEAFF,TGCAGCGTGTTTCCAGGAATGAACACTGAAGCTTTCTTT
few,TRBV7-9,16,TRBD1,TRBJ2-6,CASSPGQTSGANVLTF,TGTGCCAGCAGCCCGGGACAGACCTCTGGGGCCAACGTCCTGACTTTC
-,TRBV7-7,16,-,TRBJ1-3,CASSPPPGGSGNTIYF,TGTGCTAGCAGCCCTCCCCCGGGCGGCTCTGGAAACACCATATATTTT
-,TRBV28,15,-,TRBJ2-2,CASSPTAETTGELFF,TGTGCCAGCAGTCCCACAGCAGAGACCACCGGGGAGCTGTTTTTT
few,TRBV7-8,13,TRBD2,TRBJ2-3,CASSRTSGGTQYF,TGTGCCAGCAGTCGGACTAGTGGAGGAACGCAGTATTTT
once,TRBV6-4,14,-,TRBJ2-2,CASSRSTGSGELFF,TGTGCCAGCAGCCGTTCTACAGGGAGCGGGGAGCTGTTTTTT
once,TRBV15,16,TRBD2,TRBJ2-1,CATSSLAGVSYNEQFF,TGTGCCACCAGCAGCCTAGCGGGAGTATCCTACAATGAGCAGTTCTTC
-,TRBV7-2,15,TRBD1,TRBJ2-5,CASSFPETGEETQYF,TGTGCCAGCAGCTTCCCCGAGACAGGGGAAGAGACCCAGTACTTC
-,TRBV19,16,-,TRBJ1-1,CASSATLAPRNTEAFF,TGTGCCAGTAGTGCCACCCTCGCTCCCCGGAACACTGAAGCTTTCTTT